Reported below is one T cell receptor beta chain. The CDR3 sequence is 13 residues long. CDR1 and CDR2 (germline): PRHDT, FYEKMQ (reference sequence). Trimming left V 1 base short and J 6 bases short, with 7 bases between. This record comes from a study of T cell changes during pregnancy in multiple sclerosis. The protocol was immunoSEQ multiplex PCR, while the TCRdb copy is restricted to in-frame clones and leaves out a portion. The sample shows 35,000 to 45,000 clones, about 92% of them seen only once. This chain connects TRBV13 to TRBJ1-5; D is undetermined. The clonotype originates from a female donor with multiple sclerosis, enrolled in a pregnancy study. This sample comprised CD8+ T cells from peripheral blood mononuclear cells, obtained in the third trimester of pregnancy. For the CDR3, the DNA is TGTGCCAGCAGCTTAGCGGGTGGTCAGCCCCAGCATTTT. It translates to CASSLAGGQPQHF.